These T cell receptor beta chains were read from a single sample in a study of T cell responses to AZD1222 COVID-19 vaccine. The assay was immunoSEQ multiplex PCR, and TCRdb's table has in-frame clones only and misses some. The sample carries about 130,000 clones, over 80% recorded once. Sequencing used peripheral blood, obtained 28 days after the second AZD1222 dose. All receptors come from an adult who received the AZD1222 COVID-19 vaccine. The CDR3 runs from the conserved cysteine through the conserved F or W. The D gene is left open where the match is weak. Size values are once, few and many counts, or a class for expanded clones, and some rows have none.

d_gene: .; v_gene: TRBV21-1; abundance: .; j_gene: TRBJ1-5; CDR3nt: TGTGCCAGCAGCAAAGAGGACAGGGGCCAAAATCAGCCCCAGCATTTT; CDR3aa: CASSKEDRGQNQPQHF
d_gene: .; v_gene: TRBV19; abundance: .; j_gene: TRBJ1-1; CDR3nt: TGTGCCAGTAGTATCTCTCCCCCCGGGGTGAACACTGAAGCTTTCTTT; CDR3aa: CASSISPPGVNTEAFF
d_gene: .; v_gene: TRBV4-1; abundance: .; j_gene: TRBJ1-1; CDR3nt: TGCGCCAGCAGTCCAGGGGAGAACACTGAAGCTTTCTTT; CDR3aa: CASSPGENTEAFF
d_gene: .; v_gene: TRBV19; abundance: .; j_gene: TRBJ1-6; CDR3nt: TGTGCCAGTAGCGAGCGACGCTCCTATAATTCACCCCTCCACTTT; CDR3aa: CASSERRSYNSPLHF
d_gene: .; v_gene: TRBV30; abundance: .; j_gene: TRBJ1-1; CDR3nt: TGTGCCTGCGGGAGGAACACTGAAGCTTTCTTT; CDR3aa: CACGRNTEAFF
d_gene: .; v_gene: TRBV28; abundance: once; j_gene: TRBJ1-4; CDR3nt: TGTGCCAGCATGTCCGTAGCTAATGAAAAACTGTTTTTT; CDR3aa: CASMSVANEKLFF
d_gene: .; v_gene: TRBV5-1; abundance: .; j_gene: TRBJ1-1; CDR3nt: TGCGCCAGCAGCCCCCAGACAGGCCGGGGCACTGAAGCTTTCTTT; CDR3aa: CASSPQTGRGTEAFF
d_gene: .; v_gene: TRBV19; abundance: .; j_gene: TRBJ2-7; CDR3nt: TGTGCCACTTCAGACAAGCCCTACGAGCAGTACTTC; CDR3aa: CATSDKPYEQYF
d_gene: TRBD2; v_gene: TRBV19; abundance: .; j_gene: TRBJ2-7; CDR3nt: TGTGCCAGTAGTACTAGCGGGGGGGCTTTCGACGAGCAGTACTTC; CDR3aa: CASSTSGGAFDEQYF
d_gene: TRBD1; v_gene: TRBV7-9; abundance: .; j_gene: TRBJ1-2; CDR3nt: TGTGCCAGCAGCTTTTCAGGGGGAAATAACTATGGCTACACCTTC; CDR3aa: CASSFSGGNNYGYTF